This paragraph covers one T cell receptor (beta chain) sequence. In this sample, this clone turned up a few times. Its antigen is still unknown. No much larger clone exists at a distance of one base, and base qualities are not known. This sample is part of a study of blood T cell repertoires in COVID-19 (dated by TCRdb to 2020 to 2022). In the study overall: Samples from collaborators originated in the United States, Italy and Spain and spanned both the acute and convalescent phases of COVID-19. The material from the prospective study consisted of cDNA or gDNA derived from T cells, B-cell-depleted T cells, or PBMCs. The repertoires were made available in a free public database intended to serve as a resource for research on the immune response to SARS-CoV-2. A de-identified subject ID, COVID-19 status, age in years and sex were almost always included in the sample metadata. The dataset comprised deeply sampled blood TCRbeta repertoires from subjects exposed to, actively infected with, or recovered from COVID-19. HLA class I and class II types, where available, came from metadata supplied by the sample provider rather than from assay-based typing. Samples came from the ongoing ImmuneRACE study (first 160 participants) plus 1,254 subjects from 6 global collaborators.

TCRbeta CDR3 regions were amplified from genomic DNA using the immunoSEQ Assay, a bias-controlled multiplex PCR. The authors' analysis ran thus. The number of nucleated cells in each sample was estimated by amplification of reference gene primers within the assay. To quantify the absolute abundance of each unique TCRbeta CDR3 rearrangement, sequence reads were collapsed and filtered. For each sample, productive Simpson clonality was calculated as the square root of Simpson's diversity index across productive rearrangements. TCRdb took this table from immuneACCESS and kept in-frame rearrangements with V and J called. Such tables lack part of the clones; where checked against another copy, unresolved V genes explain under half of the gap, and the rest is unexplained. The D gene and trimming were derived from the DNA, and the V and J assignments and clone size from that table. The sample records 250,000 to 350,000 clones, 90% of which are singletons. The ten largest clones capture 3.5% to 5% of the sample.

CDR1 SEHNR and CDR2 FQNEAQ are derived from the germline V gene (reference sequence). CDR3 length: 15 amino acids, cysteine to phenylalanine. Only CDR3 DNA remains: 45 bases, in frame from the first base. Between the V and J ends, shortened by 4 bases and 4 bases respectively, the junction contains 16 bases. Participants in the prospective study were enrolled through a virtual design, were aged roughly 18 to 100 years, and lived in approximately 25 United States geographic areas. In the prospective study, participants were assigned to cohorts based on the clinical history participants reported in a screening survey and a study questionnaire. Each participant in the prospective study had whole blood, serum and a nasopharyngeal or oropharyngeal swab collected by mobile phlebotomists. Prospective study participants could optionally give additional blood draws and questionnaires over an approximately 2-month period. Prospective study blood samples were shipped either frozen or at room temperature before DNA extraction.

Broad study findings and their caveats: The quantity of clinical and demographic metadata differed by source and by participant and was supplied without curation.

The chain couples TRBV7-9 to TRBJ1-2; no D gene can be assigned with confidence. Sequencing was done on a sample of PBMCs or T cells enriched from blood (not recorded which). The receptor was derived from a young woman with acute COVID-19. In nucleotide form, the sequence is TGTGCCAGCAGCTCTTCCGCGGGCCTTAGCTATGGCTACACCTTC. This codes for CASSSSAGLSYGYTF.